This is a list of T cell receptor beta chains from one sample in a study of T cell clonotyping in hematopoietic cell transplantation. Here immunoSEQ multiplex PCR was the method, and the copy in TCRdb shows in-frame clones only, minus some. Of approximately 4,200 clones listed, approximately 80% are singletons. The sample consisted of peripheral blood mononuclear cells, taken 100 days after allogeneic stem cell transplant. These receptors originate from a male patient aged 45-59 years who had an allogeneic stem cell transplant from an unrelated donor, so the T cells may come from the graft donor. Some clones in this sample may be carry-over from other donors' samples. Each CDR3 is given with its conserved first and last residue. The order of the fields is CDR3 DNA, CDR3 protein, clone size, J gene, D gene, V gene. A D gene is named only where the DNA matches it firmly. Where a row states a size, it is once, few, many or the class of an expanded clone; other rows omit it.

TGCGCCAGCCCGGCCGTTCTGGATACGCAGTATTTT,CASPAVLDTQYF,few,TRBJ2-3,.,TRBV23-1
TGTGCCACCCTACCCAGGTTTCGGGAAAAACTGTTTTTT,CATLPRFREKLFF,.,TRBJ1-4,.,TRBV2
TGTGCCTGGCGTGGCGAAGGGACAGCAACTAATGAAAAACTGTTTTTT,CAWRGEGTATNEKLFF,.,TRBJ1-4,TRBD1,TRBV30
TGCAGCGTTGGGGCAGGGTGGGGTATGAACACTGAAGCTTTCTTT,CSVGAGWGMNTEAFF,.,TRBJ1-1,.,TRBV29-1
TGTGCCAGCAGCCCTAGCACCAACGTCCTGACTTTC,CASSPSTNVLTF,.,TRBJ2-6,.,TRBV7-8
TGTGCCAGCAGCCAAGGACTAGCATCCTACGAGCAGTACTTC,CASSQGLASYEQYF,.,TRBJ2-7,TRBD2,TRBV14
TGTGCCAGCAGCAAATGTTTGTCGGGGAATCAGCCCCAGCATTTT,CASSKCLSGNQPQHF,.,TRBJ1-5,.,TRBV21-1
TGTGCCAGCAGCCAGGGGAACACCGGGGAGCTGTTTTTT,CASSQGNTGELFF,few,TRBJ2-2,.,TRBV14
TGTGCCAGCAGCTTGGAAACTAGCGGGAGGCGCGAGCAGTACTTC,CASSLETSGRREQYF,.,TRBJ2-7,TRBD2,TRBV5-4
TGTGCCAGCAGCCCCCCTGGCTCTGGAAACACCATATATTTT,CASSPPGSGNTIYF,.,TRBJ1-3,.,TRBV7-9
TGTGCCAGCAGCCTAGCCGCGGGGAACACTGAAGCTTTCTTT,CASSLAAGNTEAFF,.,TRBJ1-1,.,TRBV5-4
TGTGCCAGCAGCTTAGGCCAGGGCCCCCTAAGGGAGCAGTACTTC,CASSLGQGPLREQYF,.,TRBJ2-7,.,TRBV11-2
TGCGCCAGCAGCCTTCGGACAGGGGGCGGCGCAGATACGCAGTATTTT,CASSLRTGGGADTQYF,.,TRBJ2-3,TRBD1,TRBV5-1
TGTGCCAGCAGTTACTCGTGGACAGGTCTTCACGAGCAGTACTTC,CASSYSWTGLHEQYF,.,TRBJ2-7,TRBD1,TRBV6-5
TGCGCCAGCAGCTCGGAACAGGACACTGAAGCTTTCTTT,CASSSEQDTEAFF,.,TRBJ1-1,.,TRBV5-1
TGCGCCAGCAGCCCATCCCGGGGGGTTCCTTCCCTTACCTTTCAGTACTTC,CASSPSRGVPSLTFQYF,once,TRBJ2-4,TRBD2,TRBV4-1
TGTGCCATCAGTGATGGTGAGGGAGCAGACTTC,CAISDGEGADF,.,TRBJ2-5,.,TRBV10-3
TGTGCCAGCAGCTTATGGACTAGCGGGAGGGCCCGCTACAATGAGCAGTTCTTC,CASSLWTSGRARYNEQFF,once,TRBJ2-1,TRBD2,TRBV7-2
TGTGCCAGCAGCCGTTTAAGGGACCGTCACTCTTCCTACGAGCAGTACTTC,CASSRLRDRHSSYEQYF,.,TRBJ2-7,.,TRBV5-6
TGTGCCAGCAGTTCTTTGACCTACGAGCAGTACTTC,CASSSLTYEQYF,once,TRBJ2-7,.,TRBV6-5
TGTGCCAGCAGCGTACTGGGGGGGTCTTACGAGCAGTACTTC,CASSVLGGSYEQYF,.,TRBJ2-7,TRBD2,TRBV7-8
TGTGCCAGCAGCCCCCTGAGTTGGACGCAGTATTTT,CASSPLSWTQYF,.,TRBJ2-3,.,TRBV7-9
TGTGCCAGCAGTTTAGGGCTAGCGGGCTCCCTGGACGAGCAGTACTTC,CASSLGLAGSLDEQYF,few,TRBJ2-7,TRBD2,TRBV27
TGTGCCAGTAGTATATATACTAGCGGGGGGACTTCCTACGAGCAGTACTTC,CASSIYTSGGTSYEQYF,.,TRBJ2-7,TRBD2,TRBV19
TGCGCCAGCAGCCAAGACCTAGTCGGCAAAGCTTTCTTT,CASSQDLVGKAFF,.,TRBJ1-1,.,TRBV4-1
TGTGCCAGCAGCCCCGGCTCCTACGAGCAGTACTTC,CASSPGSYEQYF,.,TRBJ2-7,.,TRBV7-9
TGTGCCAGCAGCAAATTACAGGGCTCAGACGAGCAGTACTTC,CASSKLQGSDEQYF,hyperexpanded,TRBJ2-7,.,TRBV7-9
TGTGCCAGCAGCTTAGTTGCCTCACGGGTGGAGCAGTACTTC,CASSLVASRVEQYF,few,TRBJ2-7,.,TRBV7-2
TGCGCCAGCAGCCAAGACCCGGGGGCTGGAAACACCATATATTTT,CASSQDPGAGNTIYF,.,TRBJ1-3,.,TRBV4-1
TGTGCCAGCAGCTTTCTAGCGGGATATTCATATGAGCAGTTCTTC,CASSFLAGYSYEQFF,.,TRBJ2-1,TRBD2,TRBV11-1